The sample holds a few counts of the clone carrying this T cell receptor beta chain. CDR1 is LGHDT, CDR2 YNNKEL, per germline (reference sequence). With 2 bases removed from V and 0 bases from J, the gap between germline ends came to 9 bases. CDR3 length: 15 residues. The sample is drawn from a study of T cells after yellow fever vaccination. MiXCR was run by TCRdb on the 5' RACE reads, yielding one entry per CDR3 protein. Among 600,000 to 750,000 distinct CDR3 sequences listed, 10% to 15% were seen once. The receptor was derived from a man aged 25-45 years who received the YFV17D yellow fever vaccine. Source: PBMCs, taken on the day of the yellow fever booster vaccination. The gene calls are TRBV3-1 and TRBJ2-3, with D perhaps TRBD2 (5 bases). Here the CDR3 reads CASSQQAASTDTQYF. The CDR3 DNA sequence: TGTGCCAGCAGCCAACAAGCGGCTAGCACAGATACGCAGTATTTT.